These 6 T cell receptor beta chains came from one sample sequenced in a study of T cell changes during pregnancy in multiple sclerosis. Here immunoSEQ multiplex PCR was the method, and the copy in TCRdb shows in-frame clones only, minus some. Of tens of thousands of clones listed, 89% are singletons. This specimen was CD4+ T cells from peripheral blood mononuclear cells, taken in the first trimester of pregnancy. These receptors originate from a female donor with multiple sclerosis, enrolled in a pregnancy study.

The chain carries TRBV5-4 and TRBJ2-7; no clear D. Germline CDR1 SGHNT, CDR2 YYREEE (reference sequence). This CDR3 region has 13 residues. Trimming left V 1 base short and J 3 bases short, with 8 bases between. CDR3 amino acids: CASSLSYHYEQYF. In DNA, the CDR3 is TGTGCCAGCAGCTTGTCCTACCACTACGAGCAGTACTTC. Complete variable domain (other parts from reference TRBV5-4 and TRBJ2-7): ETGVTQSPTHLIKTRGQQVTLRCSSQSGHNTVSWYQQALGQGPQFIFQYYREEENGRGNFPPRFSGLQFPNYSSELNVNALELDDSALYLCASSLSYHYEQYFGPGTRLTVT.

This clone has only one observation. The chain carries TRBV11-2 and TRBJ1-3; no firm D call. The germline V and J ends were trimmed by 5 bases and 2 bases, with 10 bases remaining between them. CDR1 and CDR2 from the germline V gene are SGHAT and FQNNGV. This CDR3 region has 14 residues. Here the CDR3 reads CASSPQTPGNTIYF. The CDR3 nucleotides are TGTGCCAGCAGCCCACAAACCCCTGGAAACACCATATATTTT.

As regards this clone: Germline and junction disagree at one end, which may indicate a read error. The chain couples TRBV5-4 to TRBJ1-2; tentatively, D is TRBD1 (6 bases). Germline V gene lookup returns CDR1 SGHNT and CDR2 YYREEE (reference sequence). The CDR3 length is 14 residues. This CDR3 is CASSWGRPNYGYAF. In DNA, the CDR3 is TGTGCCAGCAGCTGGGGGCGCCCTAACTATGGCTACGCCTTC.

The CDR3 DNA reads as TGTGCCAGCAGCTTAGAACAGGGCGGCGCTTTCTTT. This encodes CASSLEQGGAFF. This chain uses TRBV7-9 with TRBJ1-1, with TRBD1 as a possible D gene (6 bases). With 1 base removed from V and 11 bases from J, the gap between germline ends came to 11 bases. This CDR3 contains 12 residues. CDR1 and CDR2 from the germline V gene are SEHNR and FQNEAQ (reference sequence).

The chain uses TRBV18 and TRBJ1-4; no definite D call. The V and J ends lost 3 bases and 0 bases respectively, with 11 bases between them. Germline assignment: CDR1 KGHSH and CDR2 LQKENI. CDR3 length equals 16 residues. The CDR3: CASSPFSLATNEKLFF. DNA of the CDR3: TGTGCCAGCTCACCGTTTAGCCTGGCAACTAATGAAAAACTGTTTTTT.

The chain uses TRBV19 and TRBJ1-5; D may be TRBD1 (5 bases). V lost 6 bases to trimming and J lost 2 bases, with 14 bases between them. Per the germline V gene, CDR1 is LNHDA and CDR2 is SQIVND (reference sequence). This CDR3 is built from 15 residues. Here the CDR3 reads CASRSGAFGNQPQHF. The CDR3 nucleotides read TGTGCCAGTAGAAGTGGGGCATTCGGCAATCAGCCCCAGCATTTT.